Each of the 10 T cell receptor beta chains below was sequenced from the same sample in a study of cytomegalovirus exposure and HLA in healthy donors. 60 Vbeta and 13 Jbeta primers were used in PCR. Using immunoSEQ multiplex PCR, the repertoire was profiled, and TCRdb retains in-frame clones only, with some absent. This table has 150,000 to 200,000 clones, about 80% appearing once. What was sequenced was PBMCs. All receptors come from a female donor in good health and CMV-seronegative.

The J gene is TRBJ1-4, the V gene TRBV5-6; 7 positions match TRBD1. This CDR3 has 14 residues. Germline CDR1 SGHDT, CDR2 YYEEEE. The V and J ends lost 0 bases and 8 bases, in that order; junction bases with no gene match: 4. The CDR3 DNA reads TGTGCCAGCAGCTTGGCAGGGGGAAGAGAAAAACTGTTTTTT. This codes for CASSLAGGREKLFF.

The CDR3 DNA sequence: TGTGCCAGCAGAGGGGACAGTAAATATCAGCCCCAGCATTTT. Its translation: CASRGDSKYQPQHF. The gene calls are TRBV2 and TRBJ1-5; 7 bases map to TRBD1. Trimming removed 6 bases from V and 5 bases from J; junction bases left unmatched: 7. The germline gives CDR1 SNHLY, CDR2 FYNNEI. This CDR3 region has 14 residues.

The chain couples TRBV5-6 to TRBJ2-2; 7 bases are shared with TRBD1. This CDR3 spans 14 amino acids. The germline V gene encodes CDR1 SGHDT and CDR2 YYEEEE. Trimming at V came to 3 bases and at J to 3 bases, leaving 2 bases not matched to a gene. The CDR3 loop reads CASSSTGDTGELFF. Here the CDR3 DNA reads TGTGCCAGCAGCTCAACAGGGGACACCGGGGAGCTGTTTTTT.

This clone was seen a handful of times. CDR3 residues: CASSYLTQANTEAFF. The CDR3 coding sequence is TGTGCCAGCAGTTACCTTACACAGGCGAACACTGAAGCTTTCTTT. The chain carries TRBV6-5 and TRBJ1-1, with D possibly matching TRBD1 (5 bases). Between the trimmed V and J ends, which lost 2 bases and 1 base, there was a span of 11 bases. This CDR3 region has 15 residues. CDR1 is MNHEY, CDR2 SVGAGI, per germline.

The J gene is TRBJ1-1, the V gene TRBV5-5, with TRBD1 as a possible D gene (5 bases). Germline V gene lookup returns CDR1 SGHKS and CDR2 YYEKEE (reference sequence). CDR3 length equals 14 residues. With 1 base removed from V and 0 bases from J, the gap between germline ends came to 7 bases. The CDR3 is CASSLQGVNTEAFF. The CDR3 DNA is TGTGCCAGCAGCTTGCAGGGTGTGAACACTGAAGCTTTCTTT.

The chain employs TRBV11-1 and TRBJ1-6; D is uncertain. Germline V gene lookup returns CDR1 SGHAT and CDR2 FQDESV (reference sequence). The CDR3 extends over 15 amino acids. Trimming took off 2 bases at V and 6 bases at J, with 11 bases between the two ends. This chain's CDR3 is CASSLKAGPNSPLHF. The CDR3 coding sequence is TGTGCCAGCAGCTTAAAGGCAGGCCCTAATTCACCCCTCCACTTT.

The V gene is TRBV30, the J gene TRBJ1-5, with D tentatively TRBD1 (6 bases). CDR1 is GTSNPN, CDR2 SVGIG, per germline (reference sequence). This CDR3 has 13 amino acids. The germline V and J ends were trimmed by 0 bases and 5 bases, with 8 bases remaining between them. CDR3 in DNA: TGTGCCTGGAGTGTTAGGGGGTATCAGCCCCAGCATTTT. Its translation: CAWSVRGYQPQHF. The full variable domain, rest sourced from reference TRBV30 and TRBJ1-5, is SQTIHQWPATLVQPVGSPLSLECTVEGTSNPNLYWYRQAAGRGLQLLFYSVGIGQISSEVPQNLSASRPQDRQFILSSKKLLLSDSGFYLCAWSVRGYQPQHFGDGTRLSIL.

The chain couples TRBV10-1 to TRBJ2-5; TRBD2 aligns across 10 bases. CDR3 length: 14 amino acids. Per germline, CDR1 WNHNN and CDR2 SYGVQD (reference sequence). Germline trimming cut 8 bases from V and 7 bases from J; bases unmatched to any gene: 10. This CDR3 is CASAPGTSVGTQYF. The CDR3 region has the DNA TGCGCCAGCGCCCCCGGGACTAGCGTCGGGACCCAGTACTTC.

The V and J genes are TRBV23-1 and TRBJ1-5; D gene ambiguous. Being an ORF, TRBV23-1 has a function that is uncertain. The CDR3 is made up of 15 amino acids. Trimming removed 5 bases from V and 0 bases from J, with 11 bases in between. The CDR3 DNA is TGCGCCAGCAGTTCAGGCTTACCTAGCAATCAGCCCCAGCATTTT. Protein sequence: CASSSGLPSNQPQHF.

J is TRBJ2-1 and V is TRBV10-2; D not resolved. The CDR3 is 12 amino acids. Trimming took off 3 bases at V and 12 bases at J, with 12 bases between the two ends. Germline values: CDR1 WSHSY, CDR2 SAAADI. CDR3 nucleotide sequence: TGCGCCAGCAGTGACCCACGCGTCGGGCAGTTCTTC. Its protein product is CASSDPRVGQFF.